One and the same sample provided the 18 T cell receptor beta chains below, sequenced in a study of blood T cell repertoires in COVID-19. Profiled with immunoSEQ multiplex PCR; TCRdb holds only in-frame clones, not every one. The sample has about 180,000 clones, just over 85% seen once. Material for sequencing was peripheral blood. These receptors were collected from a man in his fifties with active or convalescent COVID-19.

This chain links TRBV5-1 with TRBJ2-7, with TRBD2 identical over 13 bases. The trim removed 4 bases at V and 5 bases at J, leaving 6 bases unmatched. The length of the CDR3 is 15 residues. Looked up from germline, CDR1 is SGHRS and CDR2 is YFSETQ. The CDR3 nucleotides read TGCGCCAGCAGCAAACTAGCGGGGGGGCCCGACGAGCAGTACTTC. Translated, it gives CASSKLAGGPDEQYF. Filled out from reference TRBV5-1 and TRBJ2-7, the complete variable domain reads KAGVTQTPRYLIKTRGQQVTLSCSPISGHRSVSWYQQTPGQGLQFLFEYFSETQRNKGNFPGRFSGRQFSNSRSEMNVSTLELGDSALYLCASSKLAGGPDEQYFGPGTRLTVT.

The chain has TRBV4-2 and TRBJ2-4; 7 bases are a match to TRBD1. Germline V gene lookup returns CDR1 LGHNA and CDR2 YNFKEQ. J gave up 7 bases and V 0 bases, and 12 bases lay outside the gene matches. The CDR3 is 17 residues long. CDR3 residues: CASSQDRTGVWGNIQYF. The CDR3 bases are TGTGCCAGCAGCCAAGATCGAACAGGGGTTTGGGGGAACATTCAGTACTTC.

This chain uses TRBV5-1 with TRBJ2-6; D remains unclear. This CDR3 contains 15 residues. Germline CDR1 SGHRS, CDR2 YFSETQ. Between the trimmed V and J ends, which lost 2 bases and 0 bases, there was a span of 6 bases. CDR3 protein: CASSLEFSGANVLTF. The CDR3 DNA follows: TGCGCCAGCAGCTTAGAGTTCTCTGGGGCCAACGTCCTGACTTTC. Full variable domain (rest looked up from reference TRBV5-1 and TRBJ2-6): KAGVTQTPRYLIKTRGQQVTLSCSPISGHRSVSWYQQTPGQGLQFLFEYFSETQRNKGNFPGRFSGRQFSNSRSEMNVSTLELGDSALYLCASSLEFSGANVLTFGAGSRLTVL.

This chain joins TRBV5-1 and TRBJ2-7; D remains ambiguous. CDR3 length: 11 residues. The germline CDR1 and CDR2 sequences are SGHRS and YFSETQ. V was clipped by 5 bases and J by 2 bases, with 5 bases between them. The CDR3 region is CASRAAYEQYF. The CDR3 nucleotides read TGCGCCAGCAGGGCAGCCTACGAGCAGTACTTC.

This chain connects TRBV9 to TRBJ2-1; 9 positions agree with TRBD2. Trimming cost V 2 bases and J 8 bases; bases outside gene matches: 14. The CDR3 has 17 residues. Germline V lookup: CDR1 SGDLS, CDR2 YYNGEE. The CDR3 sequence: CASSVFGGGASNDEQFF. In DNA form, the CDR3 reads TGTGCCAGCAGCGTTTTTGGCGGGGGGGCCAGTAACGATGAGCAGTTCTTC.

This chain uses TRBV5-4 with TRBJ2-7; 11 bases map to TRBD1. The CDR3 consists of 15 residues. After removal of 0 bases from V and 7 bases from J, the junction contained 6 bases not matched to a gene. CDR1 is SGHNT, CDR2 YYREEE, per germline (reference sequence). The CDR3, as DNA: TGTGCCAGCAGCTTGGGGGGACAGGGGGACGGGGAGCAGTACTTC. Its protein product is CASSLGGQGDGEQYF.

This chain uses TRBV5-6 with TRBJ2-5; 10 bases match TRBD2. Germline V gene data show CDR1 as SGHDT and CDR2 as YYEEEE. This CDR3 has 16 amino acids. The V and J ends lost 0 bases and 5 bases, in that order; junction bases with no gene match: 7. The CDR3 DNA follows: TGTGCCAGCAGCTTGGTTCCTAGCGGGAGAGTTGAGACCCAGTACTTC. This sequence encodes CASSLVPSGRVETQYF.

The gene calls are TRBV10-3 and TRBJ2-5, with D possibly being TRBD2 (5 bases). CDR3 length equals 15 residues. V shed 4 bases and J shed 4 bases, with 16 bases lying between them. Germline V CDR1 and CDR2: ENHRY, SYGVKD. DNA for the CDR3: TGTGCCATCAGTGGAGTATTGGACTCAACAGAGACCCAGTACTTC. Residues: CAISGVLDSTETQYF.

This sequence joins TRBV11-2 and TRBJ2-5; 13 bases are a match to TRBD2. V dropped 5 bases and J dropped 5; count of bases not matched to a gene: 8. Germline assignment: CDR1 SGHAT and CDR2 FQNNGV. The CDR3 runs 16 residues. The CDR3 here is CASSLRLAGGHETQYF. CDR3 sequence (DNA): TGTGCCAGCAGCCTGCGACTAGCGGGGGGCCATGAGACCCAGTACTTC.

The V gene is TRBV7-9, the J gene TRBJ1-4; 7 bases line up with TRBD1. This CDR3 has 14 amino acids. Germline loops: CDR1 SEHNR, CDR2 FQNEAQ (reference sequence). V lost 5 bases, J lost 1 base, and 1 base stayed unmatched. CDR3 nucleotide sequence: TGTGCCAGCAGCCCAGGGGGAACTAATGAAAAACTGTTTTTT. Translating it yields CASSPGGTNEKLFF.

V is TRBV5-4 and J is TRBJ2-3; D perhaps matches TRBD1 (6 bases). V was shortened by 4 bases and J by 6 bases, with 21 bases between the two germline ends. Germline V lookup: CDR1 SGHNT, CDR2 YYREEE (reference sequence). The CDR3 runs to 16 residues. The DNA for the CDR3 is TGTGCCAGCAGCCGCGGACAGTCCCATTCCTCTGATACGCAGTATTTT. This translates into CASSRGQSHSSDTQYF.

V usage is TRBV4-2 and J usage is TRBJ1-6; 8 bases map to TRBD1. Germline CDR1 and CDR2: LGHNA and YNFKEQ. With V trimmed by 0 bases and J by 5 bases, 3 bases remained unmatched. CDR3 length: 16 amino acids. The CDR3: CASSQDRTGNNSPLHF. The CDR3 nucleotides read TGTGCCAGCAGCCAAGATAGGACAGGGAATAATTCACCCCTCCACTTT.

This clone was seen just once. The CDR3 bases are TGTGCCAGCAGACAGGGGTACAATGAGCAGTTCTTC. It translates to CASRQGYNEQFF. The chain couples TRBV6-5 to TRBJ2-1, with 7 positions matching TRBD1. Losses at the gene ends were 6 bases for V and 4 bases for J; bases not matched to a gene: 0. CDR1 and CDR2 (germline): MNHEY, SVGAGI. The CDR3 loop spans 12 amino acids.

The chain has TRBV19 and TRBJ1-1; D unresolved. CDR3 size: 14 residues. V lost 3 bases and J lost 0, with 8 bases in between. Germline V CDR1 and CDR2: LNHDA, SQIVND (reference sequence). The CDR3 loop is CASSIGEVNTEAFF. The DNA of the CDR3 is TGTGCCAGTAGTATTGGGGAGGTGAACACTGAAGCTTTCTTT. Together with reference TRBV19 and TRBJ1-1, the CDR3 gives the full variable domain: DGGITQSPKYLFRKEGQNVTLSCEQNLNHDAMYWYRQDPGQGLRLIYYSQIVNDFQKGDIAEGYSVSREKKESFPLTVTSAQKNPTAFYLCASSIGEVNTEAFFGQGTRLTVV.

This clone was seen only once. The sample has other DNA sequences that encode this CDR3 too. The rearrangement uses TRBV19 and TRBJ1-5; 10 bases are a match to TRBD1. Germline lookup yields CDR1 LNHDA and CDR2 SQIVND (reference sequence). After removal of 4 bases from V and 4 bases from J, the junction contained 1 base not matched to a gene. This CDR3 has 14 residues. The CDR3 here is CASSKGQGNQPQHF. The CDR3 DNA reads as TGTGCCAGTAGTAAGGGACAGGGGAATCAGCCCCAGCATTTT.

This chain joins TRBV3-1 (or the pseudogene TRBV3-2) and TRBJ1-6, with TRBD1 identical over 7 bases. There are 17 residues in the CDR3. Trimming removed 3 bases from V and 6 bases from J; junction bases left unmatched: 11. The V gene's germline CDR1 is LGHDT and CDR2 YNNKEL (reference sequence). The CDR3 loop is CASSQTRGGGVNSPLHF. In DNA form, the CDR3 reads TGTGCCAGCAGCCAGACAAGAGGAGGGGGCGTTAATTCACCCCTCCACTTT.

The V and J genes are TRBV18 and TRBJ2-2; 7 bases match TRBD2. This CDR3 region has 17 residues. Germline CDR1 KGHSH, CDR2 LQKENI. The J segment lost 4 bases and the V segment lost 1 base, leaving 9 bases of the junction unmatched. The CDR3 DNA follows: TGTGCCAGCTCACCACGGCCTAGCGGAGGCGGCACCGGGGAGCTGTTTTTT. As protein: CASSPRPSGGGTGELFF.

The V gene is TRBV5-1, the J gene TRBJ1-4; TRBD1 aligns across 9 bases. Germline lookup yields CDR1 SGHRS and CDR2 YFSETQ. This CDR3 has 15 residues. V shed 4 bases and J 3 bases; nucleotides not matched to a gene: 4. In DNA, the CDR3 is TGCGCCAGCAGCAGGACAGGGGATCCTAATGAAAAACTGTTTTTT. Translation: CASSRTGDPNEKLFF. The entire variable domain, with the rest obtained from reference TRBV5-1 and TRBJ1-4, is as follows: KAGVTQTPRYLIKTRGQQVTLSCSPISGHRSVSWYQQTPGQGLQFLFEYFSETQRNKGNFPGRFSGRQFSNSRSEMNVSTLELGDSALYLCASSRTGDPNEKLFFGSGTQLSVL.